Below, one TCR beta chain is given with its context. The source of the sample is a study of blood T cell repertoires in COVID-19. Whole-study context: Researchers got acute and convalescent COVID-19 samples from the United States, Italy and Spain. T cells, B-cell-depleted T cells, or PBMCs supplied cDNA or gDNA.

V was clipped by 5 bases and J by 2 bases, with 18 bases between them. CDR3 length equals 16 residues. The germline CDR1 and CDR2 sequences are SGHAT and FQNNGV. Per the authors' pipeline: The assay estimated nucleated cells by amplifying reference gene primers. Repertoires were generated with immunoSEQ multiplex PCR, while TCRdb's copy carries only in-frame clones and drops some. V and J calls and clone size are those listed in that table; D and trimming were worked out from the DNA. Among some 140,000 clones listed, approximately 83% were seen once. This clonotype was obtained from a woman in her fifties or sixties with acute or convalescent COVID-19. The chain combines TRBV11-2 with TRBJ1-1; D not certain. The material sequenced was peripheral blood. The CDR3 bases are TGTGCCAGCAGCCCACAAGTCGGCGGTGGAAACACTGAAGCTTTCTTT. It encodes CASSPQVGGGNTEAFF. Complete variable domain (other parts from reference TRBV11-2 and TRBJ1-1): EAGVAQSPRYKIIEKRQSVAFWCNPISGHATLYWYQQILGQGPKLLIQFQNNGVVDDSQLPKDRFSAERLKGVDSTLKIQPAKLEDSAVYLCASSPQVGGGNTEAFFGQGTRLTVV.